These T cell receptor beta chains were read from a single sample in a study of Graves' ophthalmopathy and Graves' hyperthyroidism. TCRdb passed the multiplex PCR reads through MiXCR, listing each CDR3 protein once. The data show around 1.1 million distinct CDR3 sequences, less than 45% seen once. Sample: peripheral blood or thyroid tissue (not recorded which). The receptors come from an adult man with Graves' hyperthyroidism. Both conserved end residues are part of each CDR3. The D gene is left open where the match is weak. Only part of the rows carry a size: once, few, many, or a class if the clone is expanded.

TRBJ1-1,TRBV25-1,many,.,CASKKQGGATEAFF,TGTGCCAGCAAGAAGCAGGGTGGGGCCACTGAAGCTTTCTTT
TRBJ1-4,TRBV7-2,.,.,CASILPNTGNEKLFF,TGTGCCAGCATCTTACCCAATACAGGGAATGAAAAACTGTTTTTT
TRBJ1-1,TRBV5-1,many,.,CASSPQVSWTEAFF,TGCGCCAGCAGCCCGCAGGTTTCTTGGACCGAAGCTTTCTTT
TRBJ2-3,TRBV7-9,few,TRBD1,CASSLDPAGGRDTDTQYF,TGTGCCAGCAGCTTAGATCCCGCAGGGGGCCGCGATACAGATACGCAGTATTTT
TRBJ1-2,TRBV29-1,many,TRBD1,CSVGGGGSGQGNYGYTF,TGCAGCGTTGGGGGGGGAGGATCGGGACAGGGGAACTATGGCTACACCTTC
TRBJ2-5,TRBV20-1,.,.,CSARWGGQTQYF,TGCAGTGCTAGATGGGGTGGGCAGACACAGTACTTC
TRBJ2-5,TRBV12-3/TRBV12-4,.,TRBD1,CASSLSPATGGLQTQYF,TGTGCCAGCAGTTTATCCCCCGCGACAGGGGGCCTGCAGACCCAGTACTTC
TRBJ1-1,TRBV11-2,.,.,CASSLSYGTEAFF,TGTGCCAGCAGCTTGTCCTATGGCACTGAAGCTTTCTTT
TRBJ2-7,TRBV11-2,.,TRBD1,CASSLEDRPGEQYF,TGTGCCAGCAGCTTAGAGGACAGGCCGGGGGAGCAGTACTTC
TRBJ2-2,TRBV5-6,.,.,CASSLAIRQGGLTGELFF,TGTGCCAGCAGCTTGGCCATTAGGCAGGGTGGTCTCACCGGGGAGCTGTTTTTT
TRBJ1-2,TRBV12-3/TRBV12-4,many,TRBD1,CASSSPQGAFYGYTF,TGTGCCAGCAGTAGCCCCCAGGGGGCATTCTATGGCTACACCTTC
TRBJ2-7,TRBV9,.,TRBD2,CADLALLAGGGNYEQYF,TGTGCCGACCTAGCCTTATTAGCGGGAGGTGGGAACTACGAGCAGTACTTC
TRBJ2-7,TRBV29-1,many,.,CSVVDRRSSYEQYF,TGCAGCGTTGTCGACAGGCGAAGCTCCTACGAGCAGTACTTC
TRBJ2-7,TRBV2,many,TRBD1,CASRGQDRGSEQYF,TGTGCCAGCAGGGGCCAGGACAGGGGATCCGAGCAGTACTTC
TRBJ2-7,TRBV10-2,.,.,CASSLLGHEQYF,TGCGCCAGCAGTTTACTAGGCCACGAGCAGTACTTC
TRBJ1-1,TRBV10-3,.,.,CASSVGRNTKAFF,TGTGCCAGCAGTGTTGGGAGGAACACTAAAGCTTTCTTT
TRBJ1-2,TRBV30,.,.,CAWSATGTIYGYTF,TGTGCCTGGAGTGCTACCGGGACAATTTATGGCTACACCTTC
TRBJ1-6,TRBV3-1,many,.,CASSQGGDKSPLHF,TGTGCCAGCAGCCAGGGAGGAGACAAGTCACCCCTCCACTTT
TRBJ1-1,TRBV6-6,.,.,CASPRDTMNTEAFF,TGTGCCAGCCCTCGCGACACCATGAACACTGAAGCTTTCTTT
TRBJ1-1,TRBV5-1,.,.,CASSTDTRSTEAFF,TGCGCCAGCAGCACGGATACCCGGTCCACTGAAGCTTTCTTT